The source of this T cell receptor (beta chain) is a study of beta chain features in type 1 diabetes. Study-wide findings and caveats: Type 1 diabetes patients had fewer VDJ junction insertions and more deletions. Here, the possible influence of HLA type (on TCRB rearrangement) remained unresolved. In all four CD4+ subsets, TCRB CDR3 length was significantly, moderately reduced in type 1 diabetes.

Sequencing targeted expressed TCRB transcripts, as all isolated RNA had been reverse transcribed. Sequencing was performed with immunoSEQ multiplex PCR; in TCRdb, only in-frame clones are kept and a portion is missing. The sample has about 350,000 clones, roughly 21% seen once. Sorting that relied on CD45RO/CCR7/CD25/CD127/CD95/CD27 yielded CD4+ naive, central memory, regulatory and stem cell-like memory cells. This clone was counted a few times. Its antigen remains unidentified. Specimen: naive CD4+ T cells from blood. This TCR derives from a woman younger than 35 in good health.

The CDR3 DNA reads TGCGCCAGCAGCCGGACAGGGGGCACTGAAGCTTTCTTT. The encoded protein is CASSRTGGTEAFF. This chain uses TRBV5-1 with TRBJ1-1; TRBD1 aligns across 10 bases. CDR3 length equals 13 residues. From germline, CDR1 is SGHRS and CDR2 YFSETQ. V trimming: 4 bases; J trimming: 4 bases; junction bases outside the gene matches: 1.